The clone carrying this TCR beta chain was detected ten times or more. Its antigen is not identified. The sample originates from a study of beta chain features in type 1 diabetes. Study-wide background: Healthy donors and patients had similar age, gender and cell yields. Study-level results: Type 1 diabetes patients had TCRB CDR3s that were shorter (moderately but significantly so) in all four CD4+ subsets.

Purities in excess of 95% were seen in all sorted populations. The study reverse transcribed the entire isolated RNA, so it sequenced expressed TCRB transcripts. For naive, central memory and regulatory T cell samples, reads averaged roughly 3.5 million. The protocol was immunoSEQ multiplex PCR, while the TCRdb copy is restricted to in-frame clones and leaves out a portion. The data show a few hundred thousand clones, with around 10% seen just once and around 0.66% held by the top ten. CDR3 size: 11 residues. Trimming removed 10 bases at V and 7 bases at J, with 10 bases between. CDR1 is SNHLY, CDR2 FYNNEI, per germline.

The sample was central memory CD4+ T cells from blood. The TCR was taken from a man between 25 and 39 years old with type 1 diabetes. The V gene is TRBV2, the J gene TRBJ1-4; a possible D gene is TRBD1 (5 bases). CDR3 sequence reads: CATGRGEKLFF. DNA for the CDR3: TGTGCCACCGGAAGGGGTGAAAAACTGTTTTTT.